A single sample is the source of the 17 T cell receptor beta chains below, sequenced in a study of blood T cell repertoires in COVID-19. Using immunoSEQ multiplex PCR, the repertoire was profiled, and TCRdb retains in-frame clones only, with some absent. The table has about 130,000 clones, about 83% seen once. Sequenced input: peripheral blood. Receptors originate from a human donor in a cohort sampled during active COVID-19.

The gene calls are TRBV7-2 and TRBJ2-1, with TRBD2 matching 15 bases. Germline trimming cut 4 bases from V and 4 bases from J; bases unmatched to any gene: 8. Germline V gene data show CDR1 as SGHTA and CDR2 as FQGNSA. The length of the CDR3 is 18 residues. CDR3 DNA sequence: TGTGCCAGCAGCTCCGGACTAGCGGGGGGGGTAGAGTACAATGAGCAGTTCTTC. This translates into CASSSGLAGGVEYNEQFF.

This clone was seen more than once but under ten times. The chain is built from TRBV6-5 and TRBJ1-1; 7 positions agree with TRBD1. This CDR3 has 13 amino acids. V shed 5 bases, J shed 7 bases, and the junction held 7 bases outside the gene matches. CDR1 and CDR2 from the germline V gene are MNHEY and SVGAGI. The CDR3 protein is CASSPDRQGEAFF. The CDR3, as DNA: TGTGCCAGCAGTCCGGACCGACAGGGTGAAGCTTTCTTT.

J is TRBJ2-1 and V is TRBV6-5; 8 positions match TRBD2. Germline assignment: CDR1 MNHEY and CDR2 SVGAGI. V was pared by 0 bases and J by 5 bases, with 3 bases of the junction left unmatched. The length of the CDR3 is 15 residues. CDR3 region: CASSYSTGLDNEQFF. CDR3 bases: TGTGCCAGCAGTTACTCGACGGGACTAGACAATGAGCAGTTCTTC.

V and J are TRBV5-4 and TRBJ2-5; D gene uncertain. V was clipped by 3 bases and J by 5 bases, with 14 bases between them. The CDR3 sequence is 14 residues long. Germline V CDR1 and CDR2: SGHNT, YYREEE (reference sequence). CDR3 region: CASSSPLGPETQYF. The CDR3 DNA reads TGTGCCAGCAGCTCCCCCCTAGGCCCTGAGACCCAGTACTTC. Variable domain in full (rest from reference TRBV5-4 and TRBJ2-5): ETGVTQSPTHLIKTRGQQVTLRCSSQSGHNTVSWYQQALGQGPQFIFQYYREEENGRGNFPPRFSGLQFPNYSSELNVNALELDDSALYLCASSSPLGPETQYFGPGTRLLVL.

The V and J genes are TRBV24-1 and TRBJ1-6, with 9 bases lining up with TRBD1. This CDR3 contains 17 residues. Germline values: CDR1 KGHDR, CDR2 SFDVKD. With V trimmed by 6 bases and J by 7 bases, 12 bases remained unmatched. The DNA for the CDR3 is TGTGCCACCAGTCCCCCTGGGGTGGGGACAGGGAATTCACCCCTCCACTTT. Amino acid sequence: CATSPPGVGTGNSPLHF.

CDR3 loop: CASSLAGQGAYEQYF. In DNA form, the CDR3 reads TGCGCCAGCAGCTTGGCAGGACAGGGGGCGTACGAGCAGTACTTC. V and J are TRBV5-1 and TRBJ2-7; 11 nucleotides line up with TRBD1. The germline CDR1 and CDR2 sequences are SGHRS and YFSETQ. The length of the CDR3 is 15 residues. V lost 0 bases to trimming and J lost 4 bases; unmatched junction nucleotides: 3.

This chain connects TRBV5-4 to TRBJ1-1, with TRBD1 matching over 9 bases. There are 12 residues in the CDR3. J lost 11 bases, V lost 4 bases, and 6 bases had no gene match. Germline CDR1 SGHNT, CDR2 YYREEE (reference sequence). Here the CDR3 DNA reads TGTGCCAGCAGCCCGGGACAGGGTACGGCTTTCTTT. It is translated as CASSPGQGTAFF.

The CDR3 sequence: CASSVEGLNTEAFF. CDR3 in DNA: TGTGCCAGCAGTGTGGAGGGCCTAAACACTGAAGCTTTCTTT. The rearrangement uses TRBV2 and TRBJ1-1; no clear D. V lost 4 bases and J lost 2, with 11 bases in between. The CDR3 sequence is 14 residues long. Germline V gene data show CDR1 as SNHLY and CDR2 as FYNNEI.

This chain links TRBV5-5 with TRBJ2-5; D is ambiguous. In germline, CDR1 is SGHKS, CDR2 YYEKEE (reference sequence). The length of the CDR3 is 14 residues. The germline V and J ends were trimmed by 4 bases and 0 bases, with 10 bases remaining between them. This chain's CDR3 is CASSPTVYQETQYF. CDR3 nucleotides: TGTGCCAGCAGCCCCACAGTGTACCAAGAGACCCAGTACTTC.

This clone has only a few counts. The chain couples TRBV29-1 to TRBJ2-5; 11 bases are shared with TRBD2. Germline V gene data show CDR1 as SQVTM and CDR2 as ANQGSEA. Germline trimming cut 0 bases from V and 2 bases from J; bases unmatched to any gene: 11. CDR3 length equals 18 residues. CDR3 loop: CSVEDPSSGGYSQETQYF. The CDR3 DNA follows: TGCAGCGTTGAAGATCCGTCTAGCGGGGGGTATTCTCAAGAGACCCAGTACTTC.

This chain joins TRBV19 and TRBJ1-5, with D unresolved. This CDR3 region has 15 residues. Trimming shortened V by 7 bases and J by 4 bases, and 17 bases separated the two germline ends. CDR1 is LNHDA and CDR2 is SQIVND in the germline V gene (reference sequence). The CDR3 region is CASMADVGGNQPQHF. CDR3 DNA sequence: TGTGCCAGTATGGCCGACGTCGGAGGGAATCAGCCCCAGCATTTT.

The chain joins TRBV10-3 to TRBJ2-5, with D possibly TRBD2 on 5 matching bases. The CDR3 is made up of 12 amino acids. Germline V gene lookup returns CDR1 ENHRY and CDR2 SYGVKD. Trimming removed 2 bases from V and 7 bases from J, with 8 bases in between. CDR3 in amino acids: CAISEGRGTQYF. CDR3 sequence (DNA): TGTGCCATCAGTGAGGGCCGGGGGACCCAGTACTTC.

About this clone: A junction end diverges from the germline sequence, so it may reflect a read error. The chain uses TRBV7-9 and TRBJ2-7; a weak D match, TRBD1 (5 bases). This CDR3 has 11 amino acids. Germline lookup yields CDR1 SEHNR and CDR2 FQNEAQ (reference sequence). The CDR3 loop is CASSPDSHSHF. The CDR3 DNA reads TGTGCCAGCAGCCCAGACAGCCACTCACACTTC.

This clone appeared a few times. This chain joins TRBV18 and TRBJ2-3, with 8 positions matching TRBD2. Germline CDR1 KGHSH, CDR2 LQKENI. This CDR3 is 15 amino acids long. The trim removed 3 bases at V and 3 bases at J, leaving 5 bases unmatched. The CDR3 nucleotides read TGTGCCAGCTCACCGCCGGGACTAGAGACAGATACGCAGTATTTT. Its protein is CASSPPGLETDTQYF.

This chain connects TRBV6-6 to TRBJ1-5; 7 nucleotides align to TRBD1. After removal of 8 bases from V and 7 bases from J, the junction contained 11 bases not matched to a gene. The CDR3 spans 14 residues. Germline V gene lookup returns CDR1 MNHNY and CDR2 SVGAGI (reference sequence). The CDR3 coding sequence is TGTGCCAGCTGCCCCGTGACAGGGTCCCAGCCCCAGCATTTT. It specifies CASCPVTGSQPQHF.

The CDR3 region is CASSWTAHEQYF. DNA of the CDR3: TGTGCCAGCAGTTGGACAGCCCACGAGCAGTACTTC. The chain has TRBV12-3 or TRBV12-4 and TRBJ2-7, with D tentatively TRBD1 (6 bases). With 4 bases removed from V and 5 bases from J, the gap between germline ends came to 9 bases. The CDR3 contains 12 residues.

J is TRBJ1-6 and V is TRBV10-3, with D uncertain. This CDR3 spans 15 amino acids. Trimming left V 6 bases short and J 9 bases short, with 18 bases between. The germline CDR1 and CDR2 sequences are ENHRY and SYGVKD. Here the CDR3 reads CAISTTSGIGSPLHF. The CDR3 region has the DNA TGTGCCATCAGCACCACTTCCGGGATCGGTTCACCCCTCCACTTT.